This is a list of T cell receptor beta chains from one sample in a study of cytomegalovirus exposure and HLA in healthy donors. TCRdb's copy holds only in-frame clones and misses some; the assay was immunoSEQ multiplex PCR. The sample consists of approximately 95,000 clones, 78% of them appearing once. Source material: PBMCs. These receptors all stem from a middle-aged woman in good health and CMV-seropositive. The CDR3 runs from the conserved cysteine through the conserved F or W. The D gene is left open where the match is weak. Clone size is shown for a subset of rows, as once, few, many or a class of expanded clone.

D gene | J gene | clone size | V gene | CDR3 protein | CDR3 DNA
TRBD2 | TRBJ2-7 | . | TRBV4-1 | CASSQVAGDDEQYF | TGCGCCAGCAGCCAAGTCGCGGGAGACGACGAGCAGTACTTC
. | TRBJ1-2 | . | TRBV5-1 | CASSLDEYGYTF | TGCGCCAGCAGCTTGGATGAGTATGGCTACACCTTC
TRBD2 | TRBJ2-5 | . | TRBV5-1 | CASGTGTSGQETQYF | TGCGCCAGCGGAACCGGGACTAGCGGCCAAGAGACCCAGTACTTC
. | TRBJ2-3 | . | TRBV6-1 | CASSDVGADTDTQYF | TGTGCCAGCAGTGATGTGGGGGCAGACACAGATACGCAGTATTTT
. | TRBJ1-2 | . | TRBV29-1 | CSVQRTMGDYGYTF | TGCAGCGTTCAACGGACCATGGGAGACTATGGCTACACCTTC
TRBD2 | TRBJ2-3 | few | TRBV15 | CATSRGGLAGVGTDTQYF | TGTGCCACCAGCAGAGGAGGACTAGCGGGAGTAGGGACAGATACGCAGTATTTT
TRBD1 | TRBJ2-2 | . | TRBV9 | CASSTIGTAGGELFF | TGTGCCAGCAGCACAATCGGGACAGCCGGCGGGGAGCTGTTTTTT
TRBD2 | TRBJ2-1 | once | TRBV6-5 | CASSPSGSPHEQFF | TGTGCCAGCTCTCCTAGCGGGAGCCCCCATGAGCAGTTCTTC
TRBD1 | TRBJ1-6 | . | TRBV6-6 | CASSPGTENSPLHF | TGTGCCAGCAGCCCCGGGACAGAGAATTCACCCCTCCACTTT
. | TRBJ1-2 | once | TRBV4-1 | CASRGGVDGYTF | TGCGCCAGCAGAGGGGGGGTTGATGGCTACACCTTC
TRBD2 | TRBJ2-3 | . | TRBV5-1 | CASSFFRREGTDTQYF | TGCGCCAGCAGCTTCTTTCGGCGGGAGGGCACAGATACGCAGTATTTT
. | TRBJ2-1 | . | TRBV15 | CATSRDLGLQYNEQFF | TGTGCCACCAGCAGAGATCTTGGACTCCAATACAATGAGCAGTTCTTC
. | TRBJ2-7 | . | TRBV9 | CASSVGIGAYEQYF | TGTGCCAGCAGCGTAGGAATAGGGGCCTACGAGCAGTACTTC
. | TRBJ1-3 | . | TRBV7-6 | CASSLQGGKTGNTIYF | TGTGCCAGCAGCTTGCAGGGTGGTAAAACGGGAAACACCATATATTTT
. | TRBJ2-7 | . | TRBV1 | CTSSLLPGTSGIEQYF | TGCACCAGCAGCCTACTTCCGGGGACTAGCGGGATCGAGCAGTACTTC
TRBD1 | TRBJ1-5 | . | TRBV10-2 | CASTGTASNQPQHF | TGCGCCAGCACCGGGACAGCTAGCAATCAGCCCCAGCATTTT
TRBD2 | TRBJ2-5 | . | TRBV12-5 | CASGFRTSGILEQYF | TGTGCTAGTGGTTTCAGGACTAGCGGGATTTTGGAGCAGTACTTC